This T cell receptor beta chain was identified during a study of OX40 agonist ivuxolimab in advanced cancers. Study-level findings and limits: Partial responders receiving 0.1-3.0 mg/kg showed among the lowest clonal expansion.

This CDR3 has 13 residues. Germline CDR1 and CDR2: LGHNA and YNFKEQ. Trimming took 0 bases from V and 9 from J, leaving 12 bases between them. Points on this clone: What it recognizes is unknown.

Assay used: immunoSEQ multiplex PCR; TCRdb lists only in-frame clones, some missing. This table has 55,000 to 80,000 clones, 80% to 90% appearing once. Specimen: CD4+ or CD8+ T cells sorted from blood, collected in a trial of the OX40 agonist ivuxolimab. This receptor was identified in an adult with an advanced solid tumor such as melanoma, head and neck, liver or kidney cancer. This sequence joins TRBV4-2 and TRBJ2-7, with D unclear. The CDR3, as DNA: TGTGCCAGCAGCCAAGATATCCCAGAGCGGCAGTACTTC. It translates to CASSQDIPERQYF.